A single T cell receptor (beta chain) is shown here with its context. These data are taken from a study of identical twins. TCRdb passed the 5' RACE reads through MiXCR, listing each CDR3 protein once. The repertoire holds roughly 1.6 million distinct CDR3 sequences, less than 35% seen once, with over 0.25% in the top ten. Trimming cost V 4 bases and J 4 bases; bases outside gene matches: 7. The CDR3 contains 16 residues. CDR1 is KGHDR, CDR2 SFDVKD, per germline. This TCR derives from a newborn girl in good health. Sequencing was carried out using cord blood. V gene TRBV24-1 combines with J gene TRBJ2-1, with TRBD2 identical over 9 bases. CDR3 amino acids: CATSDGTSHRYNEQFF. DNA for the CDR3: TGTGCCACCAGTGACGGGACTAGCCATCGTTACAATGAGCAGTTCTTC.